This is a list of T cell receptor beta chains from one sample in a study of blood T cell repertoires in COVID-19. TCRdb keeps only in-frame clones here, not all; method: immunoSEQ multiplex PCR. The table shows 310,000 or so clones, with 75% to 95% occurring only once. The specimen was PBMCs or T cells enriched from blood (not recorded which). All receptors come from a woman in her 30s who had recovered from COVID-19. CDR3s include the opening cysteine and the closing phenylalanine or tryptophan. Each record gives: CDR3 DNA, CDR3 protein, J gene, D gene, V gene, clone size. D genes are given only for firm matches. Only part of the rows carry a size: once, few, many, or a class if the clone is expanded.

CDR3nt: TGTGCCACCAGCAGCTTCGTGTCTAGCGGGAGACTGCGGGTATACAATGAGCAGTTCTTC
CDR3aa: CATSSFVSSGRLRVYNEQFF
j_gene: TRBJ2-1
d_gene: TRBD2
v_gene: TRBV15
abundance: -

CDR3nt: TGTGCCAGCAGGCAAGCCCTTTTCTCTGGGGCCAACGTCCTGACTTTC
CDR3aa: CASRQALFSGANVLTF
j_gene: TRBJ2-6
d_gene: -
v_gene: TRBV11-2
abundance: -

CDR3nt: TGCAGTGTCGGACAGATAGAGGGCTACACCTTC
CDR3aa: CSVGQIEGYTF
j_gene: TRBJ1-2
d_gene: -
v_gene: TRBV20-1
abundance: -

CDR3nt: TGTGCCAGCAGCGACTCGAGGGGGCTTACCCATTCACCCCTCCACTTT
CDR3aa: CASSDSRGLTHSPLHF
j_gene: TRBJ1-6
d_gene: TRBD1
v_gene: TRBV11-2
abundance: -

CDR3nt: TGTGCCAGCAGCCTTGGAGGGCAGATGAGTACTGAAGCTTTCTTT
CDR3aa: CASSLGGQMSTEAFF
j_gene: TRBJ1-1
d_gene: -
v_gene: TRBV2
abundance: -

CDR3nt: TGTGCCAGCAGTTCAGGGGGCGTCTCCTACGAGCAGTACTTC
CDR3aa: CASSSGGVSYEQYF
j_gene: TRBJ2-7
d_gene: TRBD1
v_gene: TRBV6-2/TRBV6-3
abundance: once

CDR3nt: TGTGCCAGCAGCCCCCAAGGGGGGACAGGGTTCAATCAGCCCCAGCATTTT
CDR3aa: CASSPQGGTGFNQPQHF
j_gene: TRBJ1-5
d_gene: TRBD1
v_gene: TRBV28
abundance: -

CDR3nt: TGTGCCAGCAGCTTGGCCGGGACAGGGGACCTCCAGCATTTT
CDR3aa: CASSLAGTGDLQHF
j_gene: TRBJ1-5
d_gene: TRBD1
v_gene: TRBV5-8
abundance: -

CDR3nt: TGTGCCAGTAAATCCTCCTTCGGACAGCGGAACACCGGGGAGCTGTTTTTT
CDR3aa: CASKSSFGQRNTGELFF
j_gene: TRBJ2-2
d_gene: -
v_gene: TRBV19
abundance: -

CDR3nt: TGTGCCAGCGAAATAGAGAAGACCCAGTACTTC
CDR3aa: CASEIEKTQYF
j_gene: TRBJ2-5
d_gene: -
v_gene: TRBV2
abundance: -

CDR3nt: TGTGCCAGTAGTCGGATCAGGGGGCCACAACTCTCTGGAAACACCATATATTTT
CDR3aa: CASSRIRGPQLSGNTIYF
j_gene: TRBJ1-3
d_gene: TRBD1
v_gene: TRBV19
abundance: -

CDR3nt: TGTGCCAGCAGTGGGACAGGGGCTGGGTATGGCTACACCTTC
CDR3aa: CASSGTGAGYGYTF
j_gene: TRBJ1-2
d_gene: TRBD1
v_gene: TRBV2
abundance: -

CDR3nt: TGTGCCATCAGTCAGGAGGGGTACAATGAGCAGTTCTTC
CDR3aa: CAISQEGYNEQFF
j_gene: TRBJ2-1
d_gene: -
v_gene: TRBV10-3
abundance: -

CDR3nt: TGTGCCACCAGTGATTTCAGGGGTGACACCATATATTTT
CDR3aa: CATSDFRGDTIYF
j_gene: TRBJ1-3
d_gene: -
v_gene: TRBV24-1
abundance: -

CDR3nt: TGCAGTGCTGGTACTAACACTGAAGCTTTCTTT
CDR3aa: CSAGTNTEAFF
j_gene: TRBJ1-1
d_gene: -
v_gene: TRBV20-1
abundance: -

CDR3nt: TGCAGCGTCTACGGACAAACCATGAACACTGAAGCTTTCTTT
CDR3aa: CSVYGQTMNTEAFF
j_gene: TRBJ1-1
d_gene: -
v_gene: TRBV29-1
abundance: -

CDR3nt: TGTGCCAGCACCCCGGGACAGGGTTGGGCCGAGCAGTACTTC
CDR3aa: CASTPGQGWAEQYF
j_gene: TRBJ2-7
d_gene: TRBD1
v_gene: TRBV6-2/TRBV6-3
abundance: -

CDR3nt: TGTGCCAGCAGCTTAGGAGGGAACACTGAAGCTTTCTTT
CDR3aa: CASSLGGNTEAFF
j_gene: TRBJ1-1
d_gene: -
v_gene: TRBV11-3
abundance: once

CDR3nt: TGTGCCAGTAGACGACAGGGGGCAGGTAGCACCGGGGAGCTGTTTTTT
CDR3aa: CASRRQGAGSTGELFF
j_gene: TRBJ2-2
d_gene: TRBD1
v_gene: TRBV19
abundance: -

CDR3nt: TGTGCCAGCAGCTGGGGACAGGGCGGGACTGAAGCTTTCTTT
CDR3aa: CASSWGQGGTEAFF
j_gene: TRBJ1-1
d_gene: TRBD1
v_gene: TRBV5-4
abundance: -

CDR3nt: TGTGCCAGCAGCTTAGAACAGGGTGAGGAGACCCAGTACTTC
CDR3aa: CASSLEQGEETQYF
j_gene: TRBJ2-5
d_gene: -
v_gene: TRBV7-6
abundance: -

CDR3nt: TGTGCCAGCAGCCCACGTCCCGGGACAGGCTCTGGGGCCAACGTCCTGACTTTC
CDR3aa: CASSPRPGTGSGANVLTF
j_gene: TRBJ2-6
d_gene: TRBD1
v_gene: TRBV7-2
abundance: -

CDR3nt: TGTGCCAGCAGCGCTGGCCCAGGGGGCTTAAACACTGAAGCTTTCTTT
CDR3aa: CASSAGPGGLNTEAFF
j_gene: TRBJ1-1
d_gene: TRBD1
v_gene: TRBV9
abundance: -

CDR3nt: TGTGCCAGCAGGGAGGGTACAGATACGCAGTATTTT
CDR3aa: CASREGTDTQYF
j_gene: TRBJ2-3
d_gene: -
v_gene: TRBV12-3/TRBV12-4
abundance: -

CDR3nt: TGTGCCACCAGTGAGGCAGGGTACGAGCAGTACTTC
CDR3aa: CATSEAGYEQYF
j_gene: TRBJ2-7
d_gene: -
v_gene: TRBV24-1
abundance: once

CDR3nt: TGTGCCAGCAGTCGGGACTACTATGGCTACACCTTC
CDR3aa: CASSRDYYGYTF
j_gene: TRBJ1-2
d_gene: -
v_gene: TRBV25-1
abundance: -

CDR3nt: TGTGCCAGCAGCCCTACTCGGGGGGAGACCCAGTACTTC
CDR3aa: CASSPTRGETQYF
j_gene: TRBJ2-5
d_gene: -
v_gene: TRBV3-1/TRBV3-2
abundance: -

CDR3nt: TGCGCCAGCAGTCCGACAGGATACGAGCAGTACTTC
CDR3aa: CASSPTGYEQYF
j_gene: TRBJ2-7
d_gene: -
v_gene: TRBV23-1
abundance: -

CDR3nt: TGTGCCAGCAGGGGAACAGGGGGCTCTGGAAACACCATATATTTT
CDR3aa: CASRGTGGSGNTIYF
j_gene: TRBJ1-3
d_gene: TRBD1
v_gene: TRBV6-5
abundance: -

CDR3nt: TGTGCCAGCAGTCTAGCGGGAGGATCCGGGGAGCTGTTTTTT
CDR3aa: CASSLAGGSGELFF
j_gene: TRBJ2-2
d_gene: TRBD2
v_gene: TRBV6-2/TRBV6-3
abundance: -

CDR3nt: TGTGCCAGCAGCCAACGGGGACAGCCTAATGAAAAACTGTTTTTT
CDR3aa: CASSQRGQPNEKLFF
j_gene: TRBJ1-4
d_gene: TRBD1
v_gene: TRBV3-1/TRBV3-2
abundance: once

CDR3nt: TGTGCCAGCAGCGTCAGGGTTAATCCCAATGAGCAGTTCTTC
CDR3aa: CASSVRVNPNEQFF
j_gene: TRBJ2-1
d_gene: -
v_gene: TRBV7-9
abundance: once

CDR3nt: TGTGCCAGCAGCTTGGCCGCTAGCGGTTCCACAGATACGCAGTATTTT
CDR3aa: CASSLAASGSTDTQYF
j_gene: TRBJ2-3
d_gene: TRBD2
v_gene: TRBV7-9
abundance: -

CDR3nt: TGCGCCAGCAGCTTTGGACAGGGAAACACTGAAGCTTTCTTT
CDR3aa: CASSFGQGNTEAFF
j_gene: TRBJ1-1
d_gene: TRBD1
v_gene: TRBV5-1
abundance: once

CDR3nt: TGTGCCAGCAGCCCACGACTAGCCACATACGAGCAGTACTTC
CDR3aa: CASSPRLATYEQYF
j_gene: TRBJ2-7
d_gene: TRBD2
v_gene: TRBV13
abundance: once

CDR3nt: TGTGCCAGTAGTACCCGGACAGGGGGCAATCAGCCCCAGCATTTT
CDR3aa: CASSTRTGGNQPQHF
j_gene: TRBJ1-5
d_gene: TRBD1
v_gene: TRBV19
abundance: -

CDR3nt: TGTGCCTGGAGTGTAGCGGAGTATCTGGCCCAGCATTTT
CDR3aa: CAWSVAEYLAQHF
j_gene: TRBJ1-5
d_gene: -
v_gene: TRBV30
abundance: -

CDR3nt: TGTGCCAGCAGCCGAATACAGGGGAACACTGAAGCTTTCTTT
CDR3aa: CASSRIQGNTEAFF
j_gene: TRBJ1-1
d_gene: -
v_gene: TRBV9
abundance: -

CDR3nt: TGTGCCTGGAGTGCTAGGGGAGGCGAGACCCAGTACTTC
CDR3aa: CAWSARGGETQYF
j_gene: TRBJ2-5
d_gene: -
v_gene: TRBV30
abundance: -

CDR3nt: TGTGCCAGTAGTACACAAGCGGCAAGAACAGATACGCAGTATTTT
CDR3aa: CASSTQAARTDTQYF
j_gene: TRBJ2-3
d_gene: -
v_gene: TRBV19
abundance: -

CDR3nt: TGTGCCAGCAGCTTAGCGGTGGACTTGGTCTACGAGCAGTACTTC
CDR3aa: CASSLAVDLVYEQYF
j_gene: TRBJ2-7
d_gene: -
v_gene: TRBV7-6
abundance: -